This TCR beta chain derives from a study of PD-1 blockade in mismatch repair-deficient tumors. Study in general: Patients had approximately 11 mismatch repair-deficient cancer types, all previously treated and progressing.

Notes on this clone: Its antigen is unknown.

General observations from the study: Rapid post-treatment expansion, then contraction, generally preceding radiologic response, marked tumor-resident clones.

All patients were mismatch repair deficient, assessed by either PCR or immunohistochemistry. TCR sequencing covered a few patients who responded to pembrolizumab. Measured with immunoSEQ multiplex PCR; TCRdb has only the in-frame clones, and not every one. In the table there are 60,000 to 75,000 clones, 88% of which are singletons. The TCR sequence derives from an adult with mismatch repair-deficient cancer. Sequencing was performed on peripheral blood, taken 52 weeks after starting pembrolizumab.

DNA of the CDR3: TGTGCCAGCAGTCCCCGGGACTACCCAAACCAAGAGACCCAGTACTTC. Protein product: CASSPRDYPNQETQYF. V and J are TRBV28 and TRBJ2-5, with 7 positions matching TRBD2. Germline values: CDR1 MDHEN, CDR2 SYDVKM. The CDR3 extends over 16 amino acids. The trim removed 5 bases at V and 0 bases at J, leaving 9 bases unmatched.